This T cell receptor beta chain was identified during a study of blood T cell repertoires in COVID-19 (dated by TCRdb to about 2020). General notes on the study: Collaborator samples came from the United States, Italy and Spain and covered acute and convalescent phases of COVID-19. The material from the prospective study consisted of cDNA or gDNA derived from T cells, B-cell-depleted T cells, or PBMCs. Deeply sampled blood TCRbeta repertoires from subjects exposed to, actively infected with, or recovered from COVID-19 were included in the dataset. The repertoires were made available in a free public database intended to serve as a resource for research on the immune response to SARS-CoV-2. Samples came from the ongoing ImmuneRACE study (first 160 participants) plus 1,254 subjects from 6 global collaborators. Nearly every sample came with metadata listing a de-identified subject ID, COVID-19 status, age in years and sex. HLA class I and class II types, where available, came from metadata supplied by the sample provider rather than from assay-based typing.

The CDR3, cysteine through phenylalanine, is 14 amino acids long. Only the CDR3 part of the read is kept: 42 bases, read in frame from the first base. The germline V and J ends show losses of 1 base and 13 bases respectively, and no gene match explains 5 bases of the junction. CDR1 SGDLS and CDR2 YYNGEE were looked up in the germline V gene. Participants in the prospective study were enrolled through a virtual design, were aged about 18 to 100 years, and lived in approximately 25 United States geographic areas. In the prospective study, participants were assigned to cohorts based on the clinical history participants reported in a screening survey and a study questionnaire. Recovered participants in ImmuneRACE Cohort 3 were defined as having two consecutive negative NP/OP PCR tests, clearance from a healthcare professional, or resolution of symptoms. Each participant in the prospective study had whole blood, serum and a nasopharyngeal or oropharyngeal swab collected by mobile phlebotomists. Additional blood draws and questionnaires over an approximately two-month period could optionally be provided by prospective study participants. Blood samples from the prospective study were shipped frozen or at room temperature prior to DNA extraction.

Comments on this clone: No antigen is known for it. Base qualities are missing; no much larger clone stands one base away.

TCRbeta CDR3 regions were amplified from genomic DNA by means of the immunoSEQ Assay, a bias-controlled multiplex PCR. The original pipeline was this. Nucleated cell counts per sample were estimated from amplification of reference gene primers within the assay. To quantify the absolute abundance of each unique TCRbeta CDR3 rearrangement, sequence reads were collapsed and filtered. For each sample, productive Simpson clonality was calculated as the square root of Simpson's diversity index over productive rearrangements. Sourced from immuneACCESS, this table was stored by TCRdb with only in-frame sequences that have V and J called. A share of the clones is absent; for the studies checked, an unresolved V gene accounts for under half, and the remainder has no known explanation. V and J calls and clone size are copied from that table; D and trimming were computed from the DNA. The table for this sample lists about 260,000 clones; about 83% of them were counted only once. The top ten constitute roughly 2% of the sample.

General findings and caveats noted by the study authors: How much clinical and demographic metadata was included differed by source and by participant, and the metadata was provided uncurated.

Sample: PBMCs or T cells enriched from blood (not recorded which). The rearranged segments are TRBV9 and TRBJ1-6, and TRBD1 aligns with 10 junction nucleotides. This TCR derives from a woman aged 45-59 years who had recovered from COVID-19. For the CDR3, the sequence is CASSVSGTGAPLHF. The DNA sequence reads TGTGCCAGCAGCGTATCCGGGACAGGGGCCCCCCTCCACTTT.